These 7 T cell receptor beta chains originate from one sample sequenced in a study of vaccination effects on CD4 cells after COVID-19. For these TCRs, the target antigens are not known. Antigen-specific CD4+ T cell clonotypes were called by their expansion after viral peptide-pool culture in ViraFEST. Investigators separated out CD4+ T cells once approximately 9 days of culture had passed. None of these healthy vaccinees had been infected with SARS-CoV-2 before vaccination. Assay used: immunoSEQ multiplex PCR; TCRdb lists only in-frame clones, some missing. Of approximately 50,000 clones listed, more than 75% are singletons. This specimen consisted of CD4+ T cells from PBMCs cultured with HCoV-OC43 spike peptides, obtained before COVID-19 vaccination. Subset denoted: HCoV-OC43 spike overlapping peptide pool stimulation. The receptors derive from a human donor who received a COVID-19 vaccine.

This clone was counted only a few times. The V and J genes are TRBV30 and TRBJ1-6; TRBD1 aligns across 9 bases. The germline CDR1 and CDR2 sequences are GTSNPN and SVGIG (reference sequence). The CDR3 is 13 amino acids. Trimming took 6 bases from V and 6 from J; bases not matched to a gene: 3. The CDR3 region is CACMDRGNSPLHF. As DNA, the CDR3 is TGTGCCTGTATGGACAGGGGTAATTCACCCCTCCACTTT. Drawing the rest from reference TRBV30 and TRBJ1-6, the complete variable domain is SQTIHQWPATLVQPVGSPLSLECTVEGTSNPNLYWYRQAAGRGLQLLFYSVGIGQISSEVPQNLSASRPQDRQFILSSKKLLLSDSGFYLCACMDRGNSPLHFGNGTRLTVT.

This chain uses TRBV7-9 with TRBJ1-2; 12 nucleotides agree with TRBD1. Germline values: CDR1 SEHNR, CDR2 FQNEAQ (reference sequence). The ends lost 4 bases at V and 7 bases at J; junction bases unmatched: 4. The length of the CDR3 is 14 residues. CDR3 loop: CASSSGQGARGYTF. In nucleotides, the CDR3 is TGTGCCAGCAGCTCGGGACAGGGGGCACGTGGCTACACCTTC.

The rearrangement uses TRBV7-2 and TRBJ2-2, with 7 nucleotides matching TRBD2. The CDR3 length is 13 residues. V lost 3 bases to trimming and J lost 7 bases; unmatched junction nucleotides: 2. Germline-derived CDR1 and CDR2 are SGHTA and FQGNSA. Written as DNA, the CDR3 is TGTGCCAGCAGCTTCGGGGGGTTCGGGGAGCTGTTTTTT. Encoded protein: CASSFGGFGELFF.

J is TRBJ2-2 and V is TRBV7-3; D gene unclear. This CDR3 spans 12 amino acids. Trimming took off 5 bases at V and 6 bases at J, with 7 bases between the two ends. Germline V gives CDR1 SGHTA, CDR2 FQGTGA. CDR3 in DNA: TGTGCCAGCAGCCCAAGCCCCGGGGAGCTGTTTTTT. It codes for CASSPSPGELFF. The variable domain in full, with the rest retrieved from reference TRBV7-3 and TRBJ2-2, is GAGVSQTPSNKVTEKGKYVELRCDPISGHTALYWYRQSLGQGPEFLIYFQGTGAADDSGLPNDRFFAVRPEGSVSTLKIQRTERGDSAVYLCASSPSPGELFFGEGSRLTVL.

As DNA, the CDR3 is TGTGCCAGCAGCCCCCGTCGGGGGAACACCGGGGAGCTGTTTTTT. Its translation is CASSPRRGNTGELFF. The chain combines TRBV7-3 with TRBJ2-2; D possibly corresponds to TRBD2 (5 bases). V was shortened by 5 bases and J by 1 base, with 11 bases between the two germline ends. Germline values: CDR1 SGHTA, CDR2 FQGTGA. The CDR3 sequence is 15 residues long.

CDR3 residues: CASSPQGSTNEKLFF. CDR3 nucleotides: TGCGCCAGCAGCCCGCAGGGTTCAACTAATGAAAAACTGTTTTTT. This chain links TRBV5-1 with TRBJ1-4, with a possible D match to TRBD1 (5 bases). V was pared by 4 bases and J by 0 bases, with 10 bases between. The V gene's germline CDR1 is SGHRS and CDR2 YFSETQ. The CDR3 has 15 amino acids.

The chain combines TRBV7-2 with TRBJ1-5, with D possibly TRBD1 on 6 matching bases. The CDR3 runs 14 residues. The V end was cut by 2 bases, the J end by 7 bases, with 12 bases between. Germline CDR1 is SGHTA and CDR2 is FQGNSA. The CDR3 protein is CASSLQSGGQPQHF. For the CDR3, the DNA is TGTGCCAGCAGCTTACAATCCGGGGGCCAGCCCCAGCATTTT.